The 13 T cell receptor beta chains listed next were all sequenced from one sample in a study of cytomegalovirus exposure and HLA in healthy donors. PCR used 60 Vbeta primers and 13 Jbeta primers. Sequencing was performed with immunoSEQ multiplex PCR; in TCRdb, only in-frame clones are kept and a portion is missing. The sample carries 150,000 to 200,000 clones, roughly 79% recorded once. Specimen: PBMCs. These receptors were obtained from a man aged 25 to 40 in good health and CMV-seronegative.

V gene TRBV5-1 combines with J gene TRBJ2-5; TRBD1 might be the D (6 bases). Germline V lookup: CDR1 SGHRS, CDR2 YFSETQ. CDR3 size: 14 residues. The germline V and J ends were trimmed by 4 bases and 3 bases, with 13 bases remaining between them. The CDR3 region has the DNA TGCGCCAGCAGCCCCTCACAGGGTGAAGAGACCCAGTACTTC. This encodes CASSPSQGEETQYF.

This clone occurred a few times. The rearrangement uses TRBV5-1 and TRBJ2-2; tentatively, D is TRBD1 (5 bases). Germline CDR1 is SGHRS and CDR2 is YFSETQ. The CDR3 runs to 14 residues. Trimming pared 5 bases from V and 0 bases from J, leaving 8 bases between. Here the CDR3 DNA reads TGCGCCAGCAGTAGGGGCGCGAACACCGGGGAGCTGTTTTTT. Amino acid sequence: CASSRGANTGELFF.

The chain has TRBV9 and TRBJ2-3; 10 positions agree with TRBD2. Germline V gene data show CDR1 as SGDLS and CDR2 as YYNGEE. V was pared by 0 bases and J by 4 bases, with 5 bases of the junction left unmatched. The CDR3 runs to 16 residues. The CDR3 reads CASSVGLAGDADTQYF. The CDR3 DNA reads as TGTGCCAGCAGCGTAGGTCTAGCGGGAGATGCAGATACGCAGTATTTT.

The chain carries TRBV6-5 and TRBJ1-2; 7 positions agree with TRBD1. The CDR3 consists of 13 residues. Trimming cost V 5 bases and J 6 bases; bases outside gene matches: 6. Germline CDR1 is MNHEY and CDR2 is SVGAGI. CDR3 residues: CASSRQGTHGYTF. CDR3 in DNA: TGTGCCAGCAGTCGACAGGGAACTCATGGCTACACCTTC.

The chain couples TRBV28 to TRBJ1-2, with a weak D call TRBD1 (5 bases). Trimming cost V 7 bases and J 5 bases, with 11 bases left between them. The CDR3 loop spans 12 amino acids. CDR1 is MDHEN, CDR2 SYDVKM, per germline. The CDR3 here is CASINSGYGYTF. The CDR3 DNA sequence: TGTGCCAGCATCAATTCAGGGTATGGCTACACCTTC.

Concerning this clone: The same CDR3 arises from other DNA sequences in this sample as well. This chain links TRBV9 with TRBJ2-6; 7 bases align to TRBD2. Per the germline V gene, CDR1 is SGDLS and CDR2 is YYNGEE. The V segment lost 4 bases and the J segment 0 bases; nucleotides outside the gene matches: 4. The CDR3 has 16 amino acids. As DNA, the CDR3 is TGTGCCAGCAGCCCCAGGGAGGGCTCTGGGGCCAACGTCCTGACTTTC. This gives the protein CASSPREGSGANVLTF.

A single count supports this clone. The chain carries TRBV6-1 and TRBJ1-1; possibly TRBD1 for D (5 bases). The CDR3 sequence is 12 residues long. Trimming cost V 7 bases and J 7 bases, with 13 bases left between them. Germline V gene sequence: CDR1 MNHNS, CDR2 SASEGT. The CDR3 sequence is CASTLGGYEAFF. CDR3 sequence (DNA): TGTGCCAGCACATTGGGGGGATATGAAGCTTTCTTT.

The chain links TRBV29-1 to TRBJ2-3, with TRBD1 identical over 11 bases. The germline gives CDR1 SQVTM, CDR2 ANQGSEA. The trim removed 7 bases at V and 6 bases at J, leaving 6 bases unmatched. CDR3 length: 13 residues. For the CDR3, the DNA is TGCAGCGACGGGGACAGGGGGGTTGATACGCAGTATTTT. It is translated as CSDGDRGVDTQYF.

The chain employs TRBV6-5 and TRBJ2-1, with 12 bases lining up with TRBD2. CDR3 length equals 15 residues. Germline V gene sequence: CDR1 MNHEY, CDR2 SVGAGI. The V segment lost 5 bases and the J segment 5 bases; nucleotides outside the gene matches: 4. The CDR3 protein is CASSKLAGGDNEQFF. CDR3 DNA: TGTGCCAGCAGTAAACTAGCGGGAGGCGACAATGAGCAGTTCTTC.

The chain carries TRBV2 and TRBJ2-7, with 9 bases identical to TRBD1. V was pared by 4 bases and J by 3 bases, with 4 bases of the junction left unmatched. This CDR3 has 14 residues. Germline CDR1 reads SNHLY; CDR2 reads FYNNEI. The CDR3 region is CASSGDRAIYEQYF. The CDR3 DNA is TGTGCCAGCAGTGGGGACAGGGCAATCTACGAGCAGTACTTC.

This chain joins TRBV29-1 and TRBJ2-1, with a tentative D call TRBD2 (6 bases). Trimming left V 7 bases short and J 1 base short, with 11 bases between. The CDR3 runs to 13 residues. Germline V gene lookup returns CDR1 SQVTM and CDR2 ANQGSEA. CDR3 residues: CSALGLSYNEQFF. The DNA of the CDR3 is TGCAGCGCATTGGGACTGTCCTACAATGAGCAGTTCTTC.

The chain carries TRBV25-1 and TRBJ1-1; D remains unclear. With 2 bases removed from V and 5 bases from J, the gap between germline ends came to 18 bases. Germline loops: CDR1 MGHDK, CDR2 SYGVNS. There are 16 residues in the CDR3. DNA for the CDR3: TGTGCCAGCAGTGAAATCAAGCAGCCCTCGAGGACTGAAGCTTTCTTT. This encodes CASSEIKQPSRTEAFF.

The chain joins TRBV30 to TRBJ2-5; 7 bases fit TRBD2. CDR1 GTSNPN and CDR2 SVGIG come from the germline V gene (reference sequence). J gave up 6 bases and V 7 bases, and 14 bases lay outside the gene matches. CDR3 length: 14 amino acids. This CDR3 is CASAGGTTGQTQYF. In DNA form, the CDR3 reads TGTGCCTCAGCCGGGGGGACTACCGGCCAGACCCAGTACTTC.